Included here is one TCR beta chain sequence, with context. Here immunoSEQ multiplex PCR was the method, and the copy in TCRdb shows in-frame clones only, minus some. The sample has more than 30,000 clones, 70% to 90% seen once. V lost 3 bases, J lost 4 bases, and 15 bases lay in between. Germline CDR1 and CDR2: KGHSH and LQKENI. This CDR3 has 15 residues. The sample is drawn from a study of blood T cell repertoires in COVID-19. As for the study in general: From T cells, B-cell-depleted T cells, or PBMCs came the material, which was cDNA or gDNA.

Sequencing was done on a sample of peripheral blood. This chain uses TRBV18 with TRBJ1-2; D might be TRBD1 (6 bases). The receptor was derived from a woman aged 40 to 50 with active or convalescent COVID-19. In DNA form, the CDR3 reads TGTGCCAGCTCACCTACAGGGAAGGACCGCTATGGCTACACCTTC. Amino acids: CASSPTGKDRYGYTF.